This TCR beta chain was recorded in a study of cytomegalovirus exposure and HLA in healthy donors. Trimming pared 6 bases from V and 4 bases from J, leaving 10 bases between. Germline lookup yields CDR1 SNHLY and CDR2 FYNNEI. The CDR3 sequence is 12 residues long. This clone was found once. The PCR ran on 60 Vbeta and 13 Jbeta primers. Assay used: immunoSEQ multiplex PCR; TCRdb lists only in-frame clones, some missing. The sample yields 180,000 or so clones, around four fifths seen once. This receptor was identified in a woman in her 30s in good health and CMV-seronegative. Material for sequencing was PBMCs. The chain couples TRBV2 to TRBJ2-7, with D possibly TRBD2 on 5 matching bases. Here the CDR3 reads CASRPRDYEQYF. The CDR3 coding sequence is TGTGCCAGCAGGCCTCGGGATTACGAGCAGTACTTC.